The subject of this entry is one T cell receptor (beta chain). Its matching antigen is unknown. Using immunoSEQ multiplex PCR, the repertoire was profiled, and TCRdb retains in-frame clones only, with some absent. This repertoire shows about 97,000 clones, roughly 88% found once; its top ten account for 12%. CDR1 and CDR2 from the germline V gene are KGHSH and LQKENI. V shed 4 bases and J shed 6 bases, with 13 bases lying between them. This CDR3 has 13 amino acids. The sample comes from a study of PD-1 blockade in classical Hodgkin lymphoma. Study conclusions and caveats: CD4+ TCR diversity climbed significantly by C4D1, unlike CD8+ TCR diversity.

Every patient relapsed after autologous stem cell transplantation, and brentuximab vedotin exposure varied. This TCR was sampled from a human donor with classical Hodgkin lymphoma. This chain joins TRBV18 and TRBJ2-7; maybe TRBD1 (6 bases). Material: peripheral blood mononuclear cells (PBMCs), obtained at baseline. DNA of the CDR3: TGTGCCAGCTCACGGGACAACGTAGGCGAGCAGTACTTC. As protein: CASSRDNVGEQYF.